These 7 T cell receptor beta chains originate from one sample sequenced in a study of Graves' ophthalmopathy and Graves' hyperthyroidism. Amplification of the TCR beta CDR3 regions used RNA transcripts (as template). HTBI primers primed a first-round RT-PCR, and a second-round multiplex PCR followed. Each CDR3 protein gets one entry after TCRdb re-called the multiplex PCR reads with MiXCR. The repertoire has over a million distinct CDR3 sequences, roughly two fifths of them found once; the top ten carry around 10%. What was sequenced was peripheral blood or thyroid tissue (not recorded which). The receptors were gathered from an adult man with Graves' hyperthyroidism.

The chain recombines TRBV5-1 with TRBJ1-2, with 8 nucleotides matching TRBD1. Trimming took 5 bases from V and 2 from J; bases not matched to a gene: 8. CDR3 length: 15 amino acids. Germline CDR1 and CDR2: SGHRS and YFSETQ. Here the CDR3 reads CASRFQGAGNYGYTF. In nucleotides, the CDR3 is TGCGCCAGCAGATTTCAGGGGGCGGGGAACTATGGCTACACCTTC.

There are many counts of this clonotype. The rearrangement links TRBV10-2 to TRBJ2-5, with D unclear. This CDR3 has 12 residues. Germline assignment: CDR1 WSHSY and CDR2 SAAADI. Between the trimmed V and J ends, which lost 6 bases and 0 bases, there was a span of 5 bases. Here the CDR3 reads CASRRDQETQYF. In nucleotides, the CDR3 is TGCGCCAGCAGGCGTGACCAAGAGACCCAGTACTTC.

This clonotype came up many times. The rearrangement joins TRBV7-8 to TRBJ1-2, with 7 bases aligning to TRBD1. Germline V gives CDR1 SGHVS, CDR2 FQNEAQ. Trimming cost V 5 bases and J 1 base; bases outside gene matches: 4. This CDR3 has 14 residues. CDR3 nucleotide sequence: TGTGCCAGCAGCCCGGGACAGATTAACTATGGCTACACCTTC. Translation: CASSPGQINYGYTF. Looking up the rest from reference TRBV7-8 and TRBJ1-2 gives the full variable domain: GAGVSQSPRYKVAKRGQDVALRCDPISGHVSLFWYQQALGQGPEFLTYFQNEAQLDKSGLPSDRFFAERPEGSVSTLKIQRTQQEDSAVYLCASSPGQINYGYTFGSGTRLTVV.

This clonotype was found many times. This chain links TRBV29-1 with TRBJ1-1, with TRBD1 matching over 9 bases. The germline V gene encodes CDR1 SQVTM and CDR2 ANQGSEA. There are 13 residues in the CDR3. The ends lost 6 bases at V and 1 base at J; junction bases unmatched: 3. The chain's CDR3 is CSVTTGGNTEAFF. Written as DNA, the CDR3 is TGCAGCGTAACGACAGGGGGGAACACTGAAGCTTTCTTT.

The chain employs TRBV5-1 and TRBJ1-3, with D unresolved. The germline V gene has CDR1 SGHRS and CDR2 YFSETQ. The CDR3 is 16 amino acids. V dropped 0 bases and J dropped 1 base, with 11 bases sitting between them. CDR3 bases: TGCGCCAGCAGCTTGGAGGTGCGTGGTTCTGGAAACACCATATATTTT. Residues: CASSLEVRGSGNTIYF.

V and J are TRBV4-3 and TRBJ2-5; 8 bases are a match to TRBD1. The DNA end favors TRBJ2-1, so the J call may be wrong. CDR1 LGHNA and CDR2 YSLEER come from the germline V gene. This CDR3 contains 13 residues. The CDR3 loop is CASSLQGGETQFF. CDR3 nucleotides: TGCGCCAGCAGCTTACAGGGGGGAGAGACCCAGTTCTTC.

The V gene is TRBV7-9, the J gene TRBJ1-2; a weak D match, TRBD1 (5 bases). This CDR3 region has 15 residues. Germline V gives CDR1 SEHNR, CDR2 FQNEAQ (reference sequence). Trimming stripped 1 base from V and 8 bases from J, with 17 bases between. The CDR3 region has the DNA TGTGCCAGCAGCTTAGTTGACAGCCGGAGTGGGGGCTACACCTTC. Translating it yields CASSLVDSRSGGYTF.